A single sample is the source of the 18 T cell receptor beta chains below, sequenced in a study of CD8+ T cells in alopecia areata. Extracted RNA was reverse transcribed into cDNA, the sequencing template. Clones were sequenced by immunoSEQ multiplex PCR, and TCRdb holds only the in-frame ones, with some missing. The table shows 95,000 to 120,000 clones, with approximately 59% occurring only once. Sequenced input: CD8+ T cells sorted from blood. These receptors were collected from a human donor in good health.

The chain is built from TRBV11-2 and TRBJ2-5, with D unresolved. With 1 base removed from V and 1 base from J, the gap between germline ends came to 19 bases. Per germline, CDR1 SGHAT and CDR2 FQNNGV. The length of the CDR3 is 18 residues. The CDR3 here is CASSLGSRRVFTQETQYF. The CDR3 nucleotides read TGTGCCAGCAGCTTAGGTTCCAGGCGTGTATTTACCCAAGAGACCCAGTACTTC.

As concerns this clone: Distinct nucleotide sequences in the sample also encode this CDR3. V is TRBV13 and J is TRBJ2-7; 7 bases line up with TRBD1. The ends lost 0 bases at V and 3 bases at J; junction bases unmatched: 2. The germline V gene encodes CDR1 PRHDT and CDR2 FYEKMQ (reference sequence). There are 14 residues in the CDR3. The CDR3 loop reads CASSLGQGDYEQYF. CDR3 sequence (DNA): TGTGCCAGCAGCTTAGGGCAGGGGGACTACGAGCAGTACTTC.

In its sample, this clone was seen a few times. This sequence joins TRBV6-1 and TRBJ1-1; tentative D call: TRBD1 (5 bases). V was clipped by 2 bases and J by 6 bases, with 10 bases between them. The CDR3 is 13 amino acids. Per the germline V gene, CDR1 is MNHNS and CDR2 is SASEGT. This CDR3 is CASSELGGAEAFF. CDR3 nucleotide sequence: TGTGCCAGCAGTGAATTGGGGGGGGCTGAAGCTTTCTTT.

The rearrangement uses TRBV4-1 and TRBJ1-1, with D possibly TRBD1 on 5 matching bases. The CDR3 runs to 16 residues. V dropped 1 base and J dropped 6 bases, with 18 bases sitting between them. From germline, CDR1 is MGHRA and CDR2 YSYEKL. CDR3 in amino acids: CASSQADRLGSAEAFF. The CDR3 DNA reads TGCGCCAGCAGCCAAGCAGACAGACTTGGGTCAGCTGAAGCTTTCTTT.

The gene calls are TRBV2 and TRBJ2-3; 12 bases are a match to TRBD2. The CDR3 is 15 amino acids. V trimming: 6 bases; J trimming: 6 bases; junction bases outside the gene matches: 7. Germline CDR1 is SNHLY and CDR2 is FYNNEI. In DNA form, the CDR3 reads TGTGCCAGCAGGGCTACTAGCGGGGGGCCGGATACGCAGTATTTT. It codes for CASRATSGGPDTQYF.

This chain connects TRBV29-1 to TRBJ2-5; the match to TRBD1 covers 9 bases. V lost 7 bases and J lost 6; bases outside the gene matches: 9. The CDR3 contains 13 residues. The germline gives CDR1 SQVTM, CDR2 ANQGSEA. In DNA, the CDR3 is TGCAGCGGCCGGGACAGGGTTAAAAAGACCCAGTACTTC. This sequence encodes CSGRDRVKKTQYF.

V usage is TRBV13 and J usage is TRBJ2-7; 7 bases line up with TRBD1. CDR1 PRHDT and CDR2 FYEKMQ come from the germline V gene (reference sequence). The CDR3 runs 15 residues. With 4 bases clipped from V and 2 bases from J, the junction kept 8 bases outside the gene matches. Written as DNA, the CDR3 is TGTGCCAGCAGCTCGGCACAGGGGAATACCTACGAGCAGTACTTC. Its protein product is CASSSAQGNTYEQYF.

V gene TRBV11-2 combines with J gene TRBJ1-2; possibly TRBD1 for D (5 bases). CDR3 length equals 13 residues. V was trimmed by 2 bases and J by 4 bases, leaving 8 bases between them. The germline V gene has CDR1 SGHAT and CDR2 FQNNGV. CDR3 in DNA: TGTGCCAGCAGCTTATCAGGGAGCTATGGCTACACCTTC. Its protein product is CASSLSGSYGYTF.

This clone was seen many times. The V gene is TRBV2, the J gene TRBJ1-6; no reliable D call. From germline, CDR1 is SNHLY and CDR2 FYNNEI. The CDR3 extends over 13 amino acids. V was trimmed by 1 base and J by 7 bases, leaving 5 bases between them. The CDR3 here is CASSEDGNSPLHF. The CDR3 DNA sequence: TGTGCCAGCAGTGAAGACGGAAATTCACCCCTCCACTTT. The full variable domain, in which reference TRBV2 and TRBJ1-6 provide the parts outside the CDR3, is EPEVTQTPSHQVTQMGQEVILRCVPISNHLYFYWYRQILGQKVEFLVSFYNNEISEKSEIFDDQFSVERPDGSNFTLKIRSTKLEDSAMYFCASSEDGNSPLHFGNGTRLTVT.

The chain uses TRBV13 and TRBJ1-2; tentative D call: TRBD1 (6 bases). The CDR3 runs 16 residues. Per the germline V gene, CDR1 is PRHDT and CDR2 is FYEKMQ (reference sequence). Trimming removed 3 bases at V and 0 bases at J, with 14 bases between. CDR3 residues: CASSFLSSGANYGYTF. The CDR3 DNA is TGTGCCAGCAGCTTTTTAAGCTCAGGGGCTAACTATGGCTACACCTTC.

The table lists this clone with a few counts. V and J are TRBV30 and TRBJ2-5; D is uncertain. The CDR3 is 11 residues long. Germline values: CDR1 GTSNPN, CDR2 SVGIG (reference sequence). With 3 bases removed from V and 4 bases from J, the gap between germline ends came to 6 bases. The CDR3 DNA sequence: TGTGCCTGGAGCGGCGCAGAGACCCAGTACTTC. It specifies CAWSGAETQYF.

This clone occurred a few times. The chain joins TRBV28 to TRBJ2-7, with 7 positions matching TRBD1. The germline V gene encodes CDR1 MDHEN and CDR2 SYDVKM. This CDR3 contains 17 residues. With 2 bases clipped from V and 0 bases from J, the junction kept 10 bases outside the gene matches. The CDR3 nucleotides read TGTGCCAGCAGTTTAGACCTTGGGACAGTTTACTCCTACGAGCAGTACTTC. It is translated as CASSLDLGTVYSYEQYF.

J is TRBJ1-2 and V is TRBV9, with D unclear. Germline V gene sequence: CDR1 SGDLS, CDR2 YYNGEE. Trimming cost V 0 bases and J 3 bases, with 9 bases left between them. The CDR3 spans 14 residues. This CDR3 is CASSVGALDYGYTF. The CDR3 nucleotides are TGTGCCAGCAGCGTAGGAGCCTTGGACTATGGCTACACCTTC.

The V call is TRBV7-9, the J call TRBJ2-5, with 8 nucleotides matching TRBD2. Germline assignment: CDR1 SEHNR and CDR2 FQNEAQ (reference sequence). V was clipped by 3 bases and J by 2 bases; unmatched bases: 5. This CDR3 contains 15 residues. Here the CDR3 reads CASSFGRGMQETQYF. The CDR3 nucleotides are TGTGCCAGCAGCTTCGGGAGGGGCATGCAAGAGACCCAGTACTTC.

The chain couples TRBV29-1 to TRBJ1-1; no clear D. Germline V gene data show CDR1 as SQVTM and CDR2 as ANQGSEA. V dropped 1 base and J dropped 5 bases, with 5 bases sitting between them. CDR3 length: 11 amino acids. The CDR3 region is CSVEAETEAFF. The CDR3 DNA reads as TGCAGCGTTGAAGCAGAAACTGAAGCTTTCTTT.

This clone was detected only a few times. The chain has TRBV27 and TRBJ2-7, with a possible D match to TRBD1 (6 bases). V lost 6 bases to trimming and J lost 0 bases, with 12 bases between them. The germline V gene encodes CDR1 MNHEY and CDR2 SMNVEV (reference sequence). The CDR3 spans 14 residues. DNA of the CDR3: TGTGCCAGCAGACAAGGGGGTAGCTCCTACGAGCAGTACTTC. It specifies CASRQGGSSYEQYF.

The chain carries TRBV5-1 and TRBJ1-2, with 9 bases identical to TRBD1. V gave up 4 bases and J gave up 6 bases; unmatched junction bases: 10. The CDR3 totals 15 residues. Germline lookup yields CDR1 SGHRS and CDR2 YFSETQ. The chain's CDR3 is CASSVSQGALHGYTF. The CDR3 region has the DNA TGCGCCAGCAGCGTATCACAGGGGGCATTGCATGGCTACACCTTC.

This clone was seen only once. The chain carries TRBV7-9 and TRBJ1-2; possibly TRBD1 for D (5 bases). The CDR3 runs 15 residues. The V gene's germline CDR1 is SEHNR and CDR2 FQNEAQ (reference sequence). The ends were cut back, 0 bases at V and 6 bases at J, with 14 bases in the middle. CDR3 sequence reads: CASSLARGAINGYTF. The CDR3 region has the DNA TGTGCCAGCAGCTTAGCGCGAGGGGCGATAAATGGCTACACCTTC.